These 21 T cell receptor beta chains were sequenced from one sample in a study of T cells in Graves' hyperthyroidism and ophthalmopathy. Amplification targeted TCR beta CDR3 regions from RNA transcripts. First-round RT-PCR of the TCR CDR3 relied on the HTBI primer set. One entry per CDR3 protein results from TCRdb running MiXCR on the multiplex PCR reads. This sample has 210,000 or so distinct CDR3 sequences, with 17% found just once. The sequenced sample consisted of blood. The receptors stem from a man aged 45 to 65 with Graves' hyperthyroidism.

This chain joins TRBV11-3 and TRBJ1-2, with D unresolved. The germline V and J ends were trimmed by 4 bases and 2 bases, with 5 bases remaining between them. This CDR3 region has 12 residues. The germline V gene encodes CDR1 SGHNT and CDR2 YENEEA. This chain's CDR3 is CASSWENYGYTF. The CDR3 DNA reads as TGTGCCAGCAGCTGGGAGAACTATGGCTACACCTTC.

This clonotype was found many times. This sequence joins TRBV5-1 and TRBJ2-3; 7 bases align to TRBD1. The CDR3 consists of 16 residues. Trimming took 4 bases from V and 2 from J; bases not matched to a gene: 10. CDR1 is SGHRS, CDR2 YFSETQ, per germline. The CDR3 sequence is CASSGGQATNTDTQYF. The CDR3, as DNA: TGCGCCAGCAGCGGAGGACAGGCGACGAACACAGATACGCAGTATTTT.

The rearrangement links TRBV9 to TRBJ2-2; no clear D. The CDR3 is 15 residues long. Germline assignment: CDR1 SGDLS and CDR2 YYNGEE. V was cut by 2 bases and J by 7 bases, with 15 bases left in between. This chain's CDR3 is CASSVDTYVSGELFF. CDR3 coding DNA: TGTGCCAGCAGCGTCGACACGTATGTGAGCGGGGAGCTGTTTTTT.

A remark on this clonotype: The junction departs from the called germline gene at one end, perhaps through a read error. The chain couples TRBV11-2 to TRBJ2-2; D unclear. Germline CDR1 reads SGHAT; CDR2 reads FQNNGV. The CDR3 sequence is 14 residues long. CDR3: CASSHSETTGELFF. As DNA, the CDR3 is TGCGCCAGCAGCCATTCAGAAACCACCGGGGAGCTGTTTTTT.

As regards this clonotype: Sequence at one end of the junction differs from germline and may be a read error. The J gene is TRBJ2-1, the V gene TRBV7-8, with unresolved D. CDR3 length: 11 amino acids. Germline lookup yields CDR1 SGHVS and CDR2 FQNEAQ. DNA for the CDR3: TGTGCCAGCAGCTTCCACAATGAGCAGTCCTTC. Translation: CASSFHNEQSF.

In its sample, this clonotype was seen many times. The rearrangement uses TRBV30 and TRBJ1-1; maybe TRBD1 (5 bases). The ends were cut back, 5 bases at V and 0 bases at J, with 10 bases in the middle. Looked up from germline, CDR1 is GTSNPN and CDR2 is SVGIG (reference sequence). The CDR3 length is 13 residues. The DNA of the CDR3 is TGTGCCTGGGGGGACCGATTGAACACTGAAGCTTTCTTT. Protein product: CAWGDRLNTEAFF.

The V call is TRBV11-3, the J call TRBJ2-7; 11 nucleotides agree with TRBD2. The CDR3 runs 14 residues. The J segment lost 6 bases and the V segment lost 6 bases, leaving 7 bases of the junction unmatched. Per germline, CDR1 SGHNT and CDR2 YENEEA. The CDR3 nucleotides read TGTGCCAGCAGTATAGCGGGAGGGCCGGTCGAGCAGTACTTC. Amino acid sequence: CASSIAGGPVEQYF.

With respect to this clonotype: A much bigger clone sits one base away, suggesting this may be a read error. The chain recombines TRBV20-1 with TRBJ2-1; 12 bases are a match to TRBD2. The CDR3 runs 17 residues. CDR1 and CDR2 from the germline V gene are DFQATT and SNEGSKA (reference sequence). The CDR3 loop is CSARGGLAGSSYNEQLF. The CDR3 DNA follows: TGCAGTGCTAGAGGGGGACTAGCGGGCAGCTCCTACAATGAGCAGCTCTTC.

This clonotype has more than one count but fewer than ten. V usage is TRBV6-1 and J usage is TRBJ2-7, with D maybe TRBD2 (5 bases). The CDR3 length is 13 residues. Between the trimmed V and J ends, which lost 7 bases and 2 bases, there was a span of 12 bases. The germline V gene encodes CDR1 MNHNS and CDR2 SASEGT. DNA for the CDR3: TGTGCCAGCACTAGCCCGGGGACCTACGAGCAGTACTTC. Amino acids: CASTSPGTYEQYF.

The genes are TRBV7-2 and TRBJ2-2, with 13 bases aligning to TRBD2. This CDR3 has 16 residues. V was pared by 5 bases and J by 4 bases, with 4 bases of the junction left unmatched. Germline CDR1 and CDR2: SGHTA and FQGNSA. The CDR3 protein is CASSRTSGSGTGELFF. The DNA of the CDR3 is TGTGCCAGCAGCCGGACTAGCGGGAGTGGCACCGGGGAGCTGTTTTTT.

For this clonotype: An end of the junction does not agree with germline; a read error may underlie this. The gene calls are TRBV7-2 and TRBJ1-2; no firm D call. Looked up from germline, CDR1 is SGHTA and CDR2 is FQGNSA. This CDR3 comprises 12 residues. The CDR3 bases are TGTGCCGGCAGCTTATGGGGTGATGGCTACACCTTC. This gives the protein CAGSLWGDGYTF.

There are a few counts of this clonotype. V is TRBV18 and J is TRBJ1-6, with D unresolved. CDR1 KGHSH and CDR2 LQKENI come from the germline V gene. CDR3 length: 16 residues. Trimming stripped 1 base from V and 0 bases from J, with 7 bases between. CDR3: CASSPRQSSYNSPLHF. The CDR3 DNA reads TGTGCCAGCTCACCACGCCAGAGCTCCTATAATTCACCCCTCCACTTT. The variable domain in full, completed from reference TRBV18 and TRBJ1-6, reads NAGVMQNPRHLVRRRGQEARLRCSPMKGHSHVYWYRQLPEEGLKFMVYLQKENIIDESGMPKERFSAEFPKEGPSILRIQQVVRGDSAAYFCASSPRQSSYNSPLHFGNGTRLTVT.

This clonotype was detected many times. The CDR3 DNA reads as TGTGCCAGCAGCTTAGACCCCACCTTCTCTAACTATGGCTACACCTTC. This codes for CASSLDPTFSNYGYTF. The chain combines TRBV7-2 with TRBJ1-2; D gene uncertain. Germline CDR1 is SGHTA and CDR2 is FQGNSA. The CDR3 is made up of 16 amino acids. The V and J ends lost 1 base and 0 bases respectively, with 12 bases between them.

This clonotype has just a few counts. One base away lies a much larger clone, so this may be a sequencing read error. The chain joins TRBV28 to TRBJ2-7; TRBD2 matches 7 bases. CDR1 MDHEN and CDR2 SYDVKM come from the germline V gene. V lost 6 bases and J lost 4; bases outside the gene matches: 9. This CDR3 spans 14 amino acids. CDR3 protein: CASRMMAGAYEQYF. The CDR3 DNA reads as TGTGCCAGCAGAATGATGGCGGGAGCTTACGAGCAGTACTTC.

This clonotype was seen only a few times. The J gene is TRBJ2-6, the V gene TRBV3-1, with a weak D call TRBD2 (7 bases). V dropped 1 base and J dropped 3 bases, with 22 bases sitting between them. The CDR3 consists of 20 residues. Germline CDR1 reads LGHDT; CDR2 reads YNNKEL (reference sequence). This chain's CDR3 is CASSQVLGGRLSRGANVLTF. The CDR3 region has the DNA TGTGCCAGCAGCCAAGTTCTCGGGGGGCGTTTAAGTCGTGGGGCCAACGTCCTGACTTTC.

The V and J genes are TRBV6-2 or TRBV6-3 and TRBJ2-7; 7 positions match TRBD2. Germline loops: CDR1 MNHEY, CDR2 SVGEGT. The CDR3 is made up of 14 amino acids. With V trimmed by 3 bases and J by 4 bases, 6 bases remained unmatched. CDR3 sequence: CASSYRGDRYEQYF. The DNA for the CDR3 is TGTGCCAGCAGTTATCGGGGGGATAGGTACGAGCAGTACTTC.

This clonotype was seen at least ten times. This rearrangement joins TRBV11-1 to TRBJ2-3; D not resolved. CDR3 length equals 16 residues. Germline CDR1 is SGHAT and CDR2 is FQDESV (reference sequence). Trimming removed 5 bases from V and 1 base from J, with 16 bases in between. This CDR3 reads CASSLTAGLGTDTQYF. The CDR3 nucleotides are TGTGCCAGCAGCCTTACCGCCGGGCTGGGCACAGATACGCAGTATTTT.

CDR3 sequence reads: CASSSPGQGLHEQYF. The CDR3 DNA reads TGTGCCAGCTCATCTCCGGGACAGGGGTTGCACGAGCAGTACTTC. The chain is built from TRBV18 and TRBJ2-7; TRBD1 matches at 10 bases. CDR1 is KGHSH and CDR2 is LQKENI in the germline V gene. The CDR3 runs 15 residues. Losses at the gene ends were 5 bases for V and 5 bases for J; bases not matched to a gene: 9.

This clonotype was recorded at least ten times. The V gene is TRBV7-9, the J gene TRBJ2-5; D is possibly TRBD2 (6 bases). CDR1 and CDR2 from the germline V gene are SEHNR and FQNEAQ (reference sequence). V lost 8 bases to trimming and J lost 5 bases, with 18 bases between them. The length of the CDR3 is 14 residues. The CDR3 is CASGIREPRETQYF. The CDR3 bases are TGTGCCAGCGGGATCCGGGAGCCCAGGGAGACCCAGTACTTC.

V is TRBV5-8 and J is TRBJ2-3; no reliable D call. Germline V gives CDR1 SGHTS, CDR2 YDEGEE. The CDR3 covers 12 residues. V was shortened by 0 bases and J by 8 bases, with 7 bases between the two germline ends. The CDR3 bases are TGTGCCAGCAGCTTGGCCCAAGTTACGCAGTATTTT. Translated, it gives CASSLAQVTQYF.

The V call is TRBV3-1, the J call TRBJ1-6, with unresolved D. V lost 4 bases and J 7 bases, leaving 23 bases between the germline ends. The CDR3 consists of 18 residues. Germline CDR1 is LGHDT and CDR2 is YNNKEL (reference sequence). CDR3 residues: CASSRKPPVYGENSPLHF. The CDR3 region has the DNA TGTGCCAGCAGCCGAAAACCACCAGTGTACGGTGAAAATTCACCCCTCCACTTT. The full variable domain, its missing parts supplied by reference TRBV3-1 and TRBJ1-6, is DTAVSQTPKYLVTQMGNDKSIKCEQNLGHDTMYWYKQDSKKFLKIMFSYNNKELIINETVPNRFSPKSPDKAHLNLHINSLELGDSAVYFCASSRKPPVYGENSPLHFGNGTRLTVT.